The next 21 T cell receptor beta chains were all read from a single sample in a study of T cell responses to AZD1222 COVID-19 vaccine. Some clones are missing from TCRdb's copy, which holds only in-frame ones; the method was immunoSEQ multiplex PCR. Of about 110,000 clones listed, around 95% are singletons. Here the sequenced sample was peripheral blood, taken on day 0 of AZD1222 vaccination. The source is an adult in good health.

The chain joins TRBV7-2 to TRBJ1-2, with D perhaps matching TRBD1 (5 bases). The CDR3 contains 15 residues. Trimming stripped 5 bases from V and 6 bases from J, with 19 bases between. Germline V gene lookup returns CDR1 SGHTA and CDR2 FQGNSA. CDR3 region: CASSHLPAGLNGYTF. CDR3 DNA: TGTGCCAGCAGCCACCTCCCGGCAGGGTTGAATGGCTACACCTTC. Filled out from reference TRBV7-2 and TRBJ1-2, the complete variable domain reads GAGVSQSPSNKVTEKGKDVELRCDPISGHTALYWYRQSLGQGLEFLIYFQGNSAPDKSGLPSDRFSAERTGGSVSTLTIQRTQQEDSAVYLCASSHLPAGLNGYTFGSGTRLTVV.

V is TRBV6-1 and J is TRBJ2-7; 12 bases are a match to TRBD1. CDR1 and CDR2 from the germline V gene are MNHNS and SASEGT. CDR3 size: 16 residues. The junction had 8 bases not matched to a gene; V was cut back by 4 bases and J by 4 bases. This CDR3 is CASSAYRDRGLYEQYF. CDR3 coding DNA: TGTGCCAGCAGTGCCTACCGGGACAGGGGGCTTTACGAGCAGTACTTC.

The genes are TRBV11-1 and TRBJ2-7, with D tentatively TRBD1 or TRBD2 (5 bases each). Germline lookup yields CDR1 SGHAT and CDR2 FQDESV (reference sequence). Trimming took 4 bases from V and 3 from J, leaving 10 bases between them. The CDR3 covers 13 residues. CDR3 protein: CASSSGTNYEQYF. The CDR3 DNA follows: TGTGCCAGCAGCTCGGGGACGAACTACGAGCAGTACTTC.

The rearrangement links TRBV6-4 to TRBJ2-3, with 13 bases lining up with TRBD2. This CDR3 contains 16 residues. Trimming cost V 6 bases and J 6 bases; bases outside gene matches: 9. The germline gives CDR1 MRHNA, CDR2 SNTAGT. The CDR3 nucleotides read TGTGCCAGCAGCGAGACTAGCGGGGGGCCTGGGGATACGCAGTATTTT. Protein: CASSETSGGPGDTQYF.

The chain combines TRBV11-3 with TRBJ2-1; tentatively, D is TRBD1 (5 bases). The V end was cut by 1 base, the J end by 2 bases, with 15 bases between. CDR3 length equals 17 residues. The germline V gene encodes CDR1 SGHNT and CDR2 YENEEA. The CDR3 DNA is TGTGCCAGCAGCTTAGGGGGCCAGGGTCTCCCCTACAATGAGCAGTTCTTC. Translation gives CASSLGGQGLPYNEQFF.

The CDR3 loop reads CASSPETDRQFF. DNA for the CDR3: TGTGCCAGCAGCCCCGAAACAGATAGACAGTTCTTC. V and J are TRBV3-1 (or the pseudogene TRBV3-2) and TRBJ2-1; D gene uncertain. The CDR3 sequence is 12 residues long. Trimming shortened V by 4 bases and J by 13 bases, and 14 bases separated the two germline ends. Germline V gene data show CDR1 as LGHDT and CDR2 as YNNKEL (reference sequence).

The V gene is TRBV2, the J gene TRBJ2-1, with 12 bases that match TRBD2. V lost 6 bases and J lost 5; bases outside the gene matches: 11. The CDR3 covers 17 residues. Germline V lookup: CDR1 SNHLY, CDR2 FYNNEI. CDR3 nucleotides: TGTGCCAGCAGCCTTCGCACCACTAGCGGGGGGAACAATGAGCAGTTCTTC. It is translated as CASSLRTTSGGNNEQFF.

V and J are TRBV5-1 and TRBJ2-7; 10 bases line up with TRBD2. The germline V gene encodes CDR1 SGHRS and CDR2 YFSETQ. The CDR3 sequence is 15 residues long. The trim removed 0 bases at V and 7 bases at J, leaving 7 bases unmatched. In nucleotides, the CDR3 is TGCGCCAGCAGCTTGGAGCTAGCGGGAGTGCGGGAGCAGTACTTC. It codes for CASSLELAGVREQYF.

This clone appeared a single time. The chain has TRBV7-8 and TRBJ1-5; no clear D gene. The CDR3 has 15 residues. The V gene's germline CDR1 is SGHVS and CDR2 FQNEAQ. The V and J ends lost 5 bases and 3 bases respectively, with 14 bases between them. CDR3 residues: CASSPMRLYNQPQHF. The CDR3 nucleotides read TGTGCCAGCAGCCCCATGCGACTCTACAATCAGCCCCAGCATTTT.

The V and J genes are TRBV28 and TRBJ1-4; maybe TRBD1 (6 bases). Germline-derived CDR1 and CDR2 are MDHEN and SYDVKM. This CDR3 has 15 residues. V was shortened by 5 bases and J by 3 bases, with 13 bases between the two germline ends. CDR3 sequence (DNA): TGTGCCAGCAGTCTGGTACAGGGATCTAATGAAAAACTGTTTTTT. Its protein is CASSLVQGSNEKLFF.

The V call is TRBV18, the J call TRBJ1-2, with D unresolved. The V end lost 5 bases, the J end lost 3 bases, and 4 bases lay between the germline ends. Germline V gene sequence: CDR1 KGHSH, CDR2 LQKENI. This CDR3 contains 11 residues. CDR3 in DNA: TGTGCCAGCTCAGTGGACTATGGCTACACCTTC. Translated, it gives CASSVDYGYTF.

The V and J genes are TRBV29-1 and TRBJ2-7; TRBD1 aligns across 7 bases. With V trimmed by 4 bases and J by 2 bases, 5 bases remained unmatched. CDR3 length: 13 residues. Germline CDR1 is SQVTM and CDR2 is ANQGSEA. CDR3 amino acids: CSVAAGGPYEQYF. The CDR3 nucleotides read TGCAGCGTTGCGGCAGGGGGACCCTACGAGCAGTACTTC.

The rearrangement uses TRBV7-9 and TRBJ1-2; D is perhaps TRBD1 (5 bases). Germline assignment: CDR1 SEHNR and CDR2 FQNEAQ (reference sequence). Deletions cut 7 bases from V and 0 bases from J, with 18 bases between. This CDR3 is built from 16 residues. CDR3 bases: TGTGCCAGCACCCCCGGGACTCGGGCAGCTAACTATGGCTACACCTTC. Protein product: CASTPGTRAANYGYTF. Using reference TRBV7-9 and TRBJ1-2 for the parts outside the CDR3, the full variable domain is DTGVSQNPRHKITKRGQNVTFRCDPISEHNRLYWYRQTLGQGPEFLTYFQNEAQLEKSRLLSDRFSAERPKGSFSTLEIQRTEQGDSAMYLCASTPGTRAANYGYTFGSGTRLTVV.

The chain recombines TRBV3-1 (or the pseudogene TRBV3-2) with TRBJ1-6, with D tentatively TRBD1 (5 bases). The CDR3 is 13 residues long. V was pared by 2 bases and J by 16 bases, with 15 bases between. Per the germline V gene, CDR1 is LGHDT and CDR2 is YNNKEL (reference sequence). In nucleotides, the CDR3 is TGTGCCAGCAGCCAAACTACTAGGGACCGTCTCCACTTT. This gives the protein CASSQTTRDRLHF.

V and J are TRBV15 and TRBJ2-7; the D gene could be TRBD1 or TRBD2 (6 bases each). The CDR3 has 16 amino acids. The germline V gene encodes CDR1 LNHNV and CDR2 YYDKDF (reference sequence). The V end lost 0 bases, the J end lost 0 bases, and 12 bases lay between the germline ends. CDR3 in amino acids: CATSREGGTSSYEQYF. CDR3 DNA: TGTGCCACCAGCAGAGAGGGGGGCACGAGCTCCTACGAGCAGTACTTC.

This clone was found a few times. The J gene is TRBJ1-4, the V gene TRBV4-3, with D uncertain. V was clipped by 0 bases and J by 3 bases, with 11 bases between them. The CDR3 contains 16 residues. Germline CDR1 is LGHNA and CDR2 is YSLEER. CDR3 amino acids: CASSQELTTANEKLFF. CDR3 nucleotides: TGCGCCAGCAGCCAAGAATTGACTACCGCTAATGAAAAACTGTTTTTT.

The J gene is TRBJ2-2, the V gene TRBV28, with 9 bases fitting TRBD1. The germline V gene has CDR1 MDHEN and CDR2 SYDVKM. V trimming: 0 bases; J trimming: 1 base; junction bases outside the gene matches: 0. CDR3 length equals 16 residues. CDR3 DNA: TGTGCCAGCAGTTTATGGGGACAGGGGAACACCGGGGAGCTGTTTTTT. Translating gives CASSLWGQGNTGELFF.

The chain recombines TRBV19 with TRBJ2-1, with TRBD2 matching over 7 bases. This CDR3 comprises 14 residues. J gave up 0 bases and V 7 bases, and 3 bases lay outside the gene matches. Looked up from germline, CDR1 is LNHDA and CDR2 is SQIVND (reference sequence). The CDR3 region has the DNA TGTGCCAGTACTGGCGGGAGCTCCTACAATGAGCAGTTCTTC. Encoded protein: CASTGGSSYNEQFF.

The V and J genes are TRBV19 and TRBJ2-7, with 9 bases that match TRBD1. This CDR3 contains 16 residues. The V gene's germline CDR1 is LNHDA and CDR2 SQIVND (reference sequence). Trimming took 6 bases from V and 3 from J; bases not matched to a gene: 12. CDR3 sequence (DNA): TGTGCCAGTAGCCCGACCTGGGGGACAGGGTACTACGAGCAGTACTTC. Protein: CASSPTWGTGYYEQYF.

The chain combines TRBV6-5 with TRBJ1-6, with D perhaps matching TRBD1 (5 bases). This CDR3 is built from 12 residues. Germline CDR1 reads MNHEY; CDR2 reads SVGAGI. V dropped 2 bases and J dropped 9 bases, with 5 bases sitting between them. CDR3 coding DNA: TGTGCCAGCAGTTACAGGGGTTCACCCCTCCACTTT. It encodes CASSYRGSPLHF.

This clone showed up just once. This chain uses TRBV25-1 with TRBJ1-1, with 7 bases that match TRBD1. The V segment lost 4 bases and the J segment 4 bases; nucleotides outside the gene matches: 6. Looked up from germline, CDR1 is MGHDK and CDR2 is SYGVNS. This CDR3 is built from 14 residues. The chain's CDR3 is CASSAGDRFTEAFF. The CDR3, as DNA: TGTGCCAGCAGTGCCGGGGACAGATTCACTGAAGCTTTCTTT. Together with reference TRBV25-1 and TRBJ1-1, the CDR3 gives the full variable domain: EADIYQTPRYLVIGTGKKITLECSQTMGHDKMYWYQQDPGMELHLIHYSYGVNSTEKGDLSSESTVSRIRTEHFPLTLESARPSHTSQYLCASSAGDRFTEAFFGQGTRLTVV.